The entry below gives a single TCR beta chain sequence along with its context. What it recognizes is unknown. This likely comes from a read error, as the CDR3 has no conserved phenylalanine or tryptophan at its end. This specimen comes from a study of molecular identifiers for immune sequencing clone quantification. The wider study: Five aliquots were made in replicates from the RNA of about 20,000 or 100,000 naive CD8 cells, and four were sequenced.

Study results and caveats: Jurkat TCR RNA from one cell was spiked into approximately 930,000 naive cells, and it was reportedly detectable there.

MiXCR was run by TCRdb on the PCR reads, yielding one entry per CDR3 protein. The repertoire has 250,000 to 400,000 distinct CDR3 sequences, around 21% of them found once; the top ten carry about 0.81%. Sequencing was done on a sample of naive CD8+ T cells from blood, with Jurkat cell RNA spiked in. Documented subset: FACS-sorted CD8+CD4-CCR7+CD45RA+ naive T cells. This TCR came from a human donor in good health. Some libraries in this study had Jurkat cell RNA spiked in.

The CDR3: CASSLGPGSTYEQYL. As DNA, the CDR3 is TGTGCCAGCAGCTTAGGTCCGGGGTCAACCTACGAGCAGTACCTC. This rearrangement joins TRBV7-2 to TRBJ2-7; tentative D call: TRBD2 (5 bases). This CDR3 spans 15 amino acids. Germline V gene data show CDR1 as SGHTA and CDR2 as FQGNSA. The V gene lost 1 base and the J gene lost 2 bases, with 12 bases spanning the gap.